The entry below gives a single T cell receptor beta chain sequence along with its context. This sample is part of a study of blood T cell repertoires in COVID-19. Whole-study context: The United States, Italy and Spain supplied acute and convalescent COVID-19 samples. Sources were T cells, B-cell-depleted T cells, or PBMCs; the material itself was cDNA or gDNA.

V was pared by 4 bases and J by 1 base, with 3 bases of the junction left unmatched. The CDR3 has 15 amino acids. The germline V gene has CDR1 SEHNR and CDR2 FQNEAQ (reference sequence). Authors' processing steps: Reference gene primer amplification gave estimated nucleated cell counts. Sequencing was performed with immunoSEQ multiplex PCR; in TCRdb, only in-frame clones are kept and a portion is missing. The V and J calls and clone size come from that table; D and trimming were worked out from the DNA. The repertoire consists of fewer than 80,000 clones, with 90% occurring once and the leading ten covering about 7.1%.

Sequencing was done on a sample of peripheral blood. The receptor was derived from a human donor in a cohort sampled during active COVID-19. The chain joins TRBV7-9 to TRBJ1-1; 10 positions agree with TRBD1. The CDR3 loop reads CASSYRDRGNTEAFF. Here the CDR3 DNA reads TGTGCCAGCAGCTACCGGGACAGGGGGAACACTGAAGCTTTCTTT.